This section outlines one TCR beta chain sequence together with its context. This sample stems from a study of OX40 agonist ivuxolimab in advanced cancers. Germline CDR1 SQVTM, CDR2 ANQGSEA. The CDR3 contains 11 residues. V lost 1 base and J lost 2, with 1 base in between. This table comes from immunoSEQ multiplex PCR, and its TCRdb copy is limited to in-frame clones, with some not included. The sample lists around 84,000 clones; roughly 94% were seen once. This sequence originates from an adult with an advanced solid tumor such as melanoma, head and neck, liver or kidney cancer. The chain uses TRBV29-1 and TRBJ2-3; no clear D. The source was CD4+ or CD8+ T cells sorted from blood, collected in a trial of the OX40 agonist ivuxolimab. CDR3: CSVEATDTQYF. The CDR3 DNA follows: TGCAGCGTTGAAGCCACAGATACGCAGTATTTT.